This T cell receptor beta chain was obtained from a study of vaccination and CD4 T cells after COVID-19. Study-level information: Stimulation of the cells used overlapping spike peptide pools from SARS-CoV-2 and from the common cold coronaviruses HCoV-NL63, HCoV-OC43 and HCoV-229E. Study results and caveats: A nonsignificant rise from about 20 to 38 was seen in the median number of SARS-CoV-2-reactive clonotypes.

Of note for this clonotype: The antigen is undetermined.

Cultured CD4+ T cell DNA was sequenced using the Oncomine TCR Beta short-read assay. The source of extracted genomic DNA was cultured CD4+ T cells. TCRdb re-called the PCR reads through MiXCR, storing one row per CDR3 protein. The repertoire holds 7,600 or so distinct CDR3 sequences, with around 20% as singletons. The sample's treatment: roughly 10-day PBMC culture with coronavirus spike peptide pools or control peptides (ViraFEST assay). This material consisted of CD4+ T cells from blood, cultured in vitro, taken after SARS-CoV-2 vaccination. This receptor was identified in a human donor who had recovered from COVID-19.

CDR3 in amino acids: CSARPGQIRTQYF. In nucleotides, the CDR3 is TGCAGTGCTAGACCGGGCCAAATAAGGACCCAGTACTTC. This chain connects TRBV20-1 to TRBJ2-5; the D is unclear. Germline CDR1 reads DFQATT; CDR2 reads SNEGSKA (reference sequence). V lost 2 bases and J lost 7, with 14 bases in between. The CDR3 is 13 residues long.